The rows below give T cell receptor beta chains drawn from one sample of a study of blood T cell repertoires in COVID-19. The method was immunoSEQ multiplex PCR; TCRdb's version includes in-frame clones alone and lacks a portion of them. The repertoire includes roughly 70,000 clones, 65% to 85% of them detected once, and approximately 15% sits in the top ten. Source material: peripheral blood. The receptors stem from a man in his sixties with COVID-19, enrolled during active disease. Both conserved end residues are part of each CDR3. Fields, in order: J gene, clone size, V gene, D gene, CDR3 protein, CDR3 DNA. A D gene is named only where the DNA matches it firmly. Size tells how often a clone was seen (once, few, many) or the class of an expanded clone, and some rows leave it out.

TRBJ2-1 NA TRBV7-3 TRBD2 CASSPNPRGEVYNEQFF TGTGCCAGCAGCCCTAACCCACGGGGGGAAGTTTACAATGAGCAGTTCTTC
TRBJ1-2 NA TRBV6-6 NA CASSYREGGKDSYTF TGTGCCAGCAGTTACCGGGAGGGGGGTAAGGATAGCTACACCTTC
TRBJ2-7 NA TRBV7-2 NA CASSPRGGSYEQYF TGTGCCAGCAGCCCCCGAGGCGGCTCCTACGAGCAGTACTTC
TRBJ2-7 NA TRBV6-6 NA CASRSAYEQYF TGTGCCAGCAGGAGTGCCTACGAGCAGTACTTC
TRBJ1-1 NA TRBV12-3/TRBV12-4 TRBD1 CASSRGTGTEAFF TGTGCCAGCAGCCGAGGGACAGGTACTGAAGCTTTCTTT
TRBJ1-1 once TRBV4-1 TRBD1 CASSQIGDRSLSFF TGCGCCAGCAGCCAAATCGGGGACAGGAGTTTGTCTTTCTTT
TRBJ2-1 NA TRBV9 NA CASSPRSGYNEQFF TGTGCCAGCAGCCCCCGCAGCGGTTACAATGAGCAGTTCTTC
TRBJ2-1 few TRBV11-2 TRBD2 CASSLVVGGYEQFF TGTGCCAGCAGCTTAGTAGTGGGGGGGTATGAGCAGTTCTTC
TRBJ2-1 NA TRBV2 TRBD2 CASSEGTSGAYNEQFF TGTGCCAGCAGTGAAGGTACTAGCGGGGCCTACAATGAGCAGTTCTTC
TRBJ2-5 NA TRBV9 NA CASSSPASQETQYF TGTGCCAGCAGTTCCCCAGCGTCCCAAGAGACCCAGTACTTC
TRBJ1-2 NA TRBV3-1/TRBV3-2 NA CASSQLPSSIGYTF TGTGCCAGCAGCCAACTGCCTAGCTCTATTGGCTACACCTTC
TRBJ1-2 NA TRBV7-3 NA CASSLTGDDGYTF TGTGCCAGCAGCTTAACAGGGGATGATGGCTACACCTTC
TRBJ2-1 NA TRBV7-9 TRBD2 CASSGRLAGRNEQFF TGTGCCAGCAGCGGACGACTAGCGGGAAGGAATGAGCAGTTCTTC
TRBJ2-2 NA TRBV2 NA CASAGVNTGELFF TGTGCCAGCGCAGGGGTGAACACCGGGGAGCTGTTTTTT
TRBJ1-2 NA TRBV5-4 TRBD1 CASSLQGLANYGYTF TGTGCCAGCAGCCTACAGGGGCTCGCCAACTATGGCTACACCTTC
TRBJ1-5 NA TRBV28 NA CASSSPQGRNQPQHF TGTGCCAGCAGTTCCCCGCAGGGGCGCAATCAGCCCCAGCATTTT
TRBJ2-5 NA TRBV28 TRBD1 CASSGQGAQYF TGTGCCAGCTCTGGACAGGGGGCCCAGTACTTC
TRBJ1-2 NA TRBV30 NA CAWRERSSGYTF TGTGCCTGGAGAGAAAGAAGCTCTGGCTACACCTTC
TRBJ2-2 NA TRBV2 TRBD1 CASSEFRTGRSGELFF TGTGCCAGCAGTGAGTTCAGGACAGGGAGGTCCGGGGAGCTGTTTTTT
TRBJ1-4 NA TRBV7-9 TRBD1 CASSQGQGASNEKLFF TGTGCCAGCAGCCAGGGACAGGGAGCCTCTAATGAAAAACTGTTTTTT
TRBJ1-5 NA TRBV12-3/TRBV12-4 NA CASSPAGYQPQHF TGTGCCAGCAGTCCCGCGGGGTATCAGCCCCAGCATTTT
TRBJ2-1 NA TRBV9 TRBD2 CASSLSGAHNEQFF TGTGCCAGCAGCCTTAGCGGGGCCCACAATGAGCAGTTCTTC
TRBJ1-4 NA TRBV7-6 NA CASSLAIHNEKLFF TGTGCCAGCAGCTTAGCCATACATAATGAAAAACTGTTTTTT
TRBJ2-4 many TRBV9 TRBD2 CASSVGAGDIQYF TGTGCCAGCAGCGTAGGGGCGGGGGACATTCAGTACTTC
TRBJ2-3 NA TRBV27 TRBD1 CASSRTGEDTDTQYF TGTGCCAGCAGTAGGACAGGGGAGGACACAGATACGCAGTATTTT
TRBJ1-2 NA TRBV14 NA CASSTRAGGYTF TGTGCCAGCAGCACTCGGGCGGGAGGCTACACCTTC
TRBJ2-3 NA TRBV11-3 NA CASSREGSRTDTQYF TGTGCCAGCAGTAGAGAGGGCAGTCGCACAGATACGCAGTATTTT
TRBJ1-4 NA TRBV6-5 TRBD1 CASSYSPTGSGEKLFF TGTGCCAGCAGTTACTCCCCGACAGGGTCTGGCGAAAAACTGTTTTTT
TRBJ2-7 NA TRBV7-2 TRBD2 CASSLYPSGRGNEQYF TGTGCCAGCAGCTTATATCCTAGCGGGAGAGGGAACGAGCAGTACTTC
TRBJ2-5 once TRBV2 NA CASSLTRETQYF TGTGCCAGCAGTCTGACGCGGGAGACCCAGTACTTC
TRBJ2-3 NA TRBV5-1 TRBD1 CASSADRGRGGTQYF TGCGCCAGCAGCGCCGACAGGGGGCGCGGGGGTACGCAGTATTTT
TRBJ2-3 NA TRBV12-5 TRBD2 CASGTGGSDTQYF TGTGCTAGTGGTACGGGGGGGTCGGATACGCAGTATTTT
TRBJ2-7 NA TRBV6-5 TRBD2 CASNSGGPYEQYF TGTGCCAGCAATAGCGGGGGGCCCTACGAGCAGTACTTC
TRBJ2-5 NA TRBV2 TRBD1 CASSEQGEETQYF TGTGCCAGCTCAGAGCAGGGGGAGGAGACCCAGTACTTC
TRBJ2-5 NA TRBV9 NA CASSVNGRMETQYF TGTGCCAGCAGCGTGAATGGGAGGATGGAGACCCAGTACTTC
TRBJ1-1 NA TRBV5-1 NA CASSSGQPNTEAFF TGCGCCAGCAGCTCGGGACAACCTAACACTGAAGCTTTCTTT
TRBJ1-1 NA TRBV12-3/TRBV12-4 NA CASSLPGTEAFF TGTGCCAGCAGTTTGCCGGGCACTGAAGCTTTCTTT
TRBJ1-4 NA TRBV27 TRBD1 CASSGTGAWEKLFF TGTGCCAGCAGTGGGACAGGGGCATGGGAAAAACTGTTTTTT
TRBJ2-1 NA TRBV19 TRBD2 CASSPSGNFYEQFF TGTGCCAGTAGTCCTAGCGGGAATTTCTATGAGCAGTTCTTC
TRBJ2-1 NA TRBV19 TRBD2 CASSPRGSLPDNEQFF TGTGCCAGTAGTCCGCGGGGGAGCTTGCCCGACAATGAGCAGTTCTTC
TRBJ1-2 once TRBV5-1 TRBD1 CASSLANRGRDGYTF TGCGCCAGCAGCTTGGCCAACAGGGGTAGGGATGGCTACACCTTC
TRBJ1-3 once TRBV6-1 NA CASSEGHSGNTIYF TGTGCCAGCAGTGAAGGTCACTCTGGAAACACCATATATTTT
TRBJ1-2 NA TRBV5-6 NA CASSSRVVYGYTF TGTGCCAGCAGCTCCAGGGTCGTCTATGGCTACACCTTC
TRBJ2-7 NA TRBV5-1 TRBD1 CASSGLGTGAYEQYF TGCGCCAGCAGTGGACTCGGGACAGGGGCCTACGAGCAGTACTTC
TRBJ1-6 NA TRBV9 NA CASSVAWTNSPLHF TGTGCCAGCAGCGTAGCTTGGACAAATTCACCCCTCCACTTT
TRBJ2-7 NA TRBV19 NA CASGTGYEQYF TGTGCCAGTGGAACAGGGTACGAGCAGTACTTC
TRBJ1-1 NA TRBV11-2 NA CASSLKFGQKNTEAFF TGTGCCAGCAGCTTAAAGTTTGGGCAGAAGAACACTGAAGCTTTCTTT
TRBJ2-7 NA TRBV11-2 TRBD2 CASSAGTSGTYEQYF TGTGCCAGCAGCGCCGGGACTAGCGGAACCTACGAGCAGTACTTC
TRBJ2-3 NA TRBV28 NA CASSPVLGGGHSDTQYF TGTGCCAGCAGTCCCGTTCTGGGGGGGGGCCATTCAGATACGCAGTATTTT
TRBJ2-5 NA TRBV30 NA CAWSSKGEETQYF TGTGCCTGGAGTTCAAAGGGGGAAGAGACCCAGTACTTC
TRBJ2-7 NA TRBV5-4 TRBD1 CASSYRTGYEQYF TGTGCCAGCAGCTACCGGACAGGCTACGAGCAGTACTTC
TRBJ2-7 NA TRBV9 NA CASSVGRALGEQYF TGTGCCAGCAGCGTAGGCAGGGCCCTCGGCGAGCAGTACTTC
TRBJ1-5 few TRBV6-4 NA CASSAGGAGNQPQHF TGTGCCAGCAGCGCCGGAGGGGCCGGGAATCAGCCCCAGCATTTT
TRBJ2-2 few TRBV5-4 TRBD2 CASSLANERGPTGELFF TGTGCCAGCAGCTTGGCCAACGAGCGGGGCCCCACCGGGGAGCTGTTTTTT
TRBJ1-2 NA TRBV5-1 NA CASSGAREGYTF TGCGCCAGCAGCGGGGCTCGGGAGGGCTACACCTTC
TRBJ2-1 NA TRBV18 NA CASSPPEVNEQFF TGTGCCAGCTCACCACCGGAGGTAAATGAGCAGTTCTTC
TRBJ1-1 NA TRBV7-2 NA CASSLRQEGEAFF TGTGCCAGCAGCCTACGACAGGAAGGTGAAGCTTTCTTT